The sequence of this TCR beta chain was determined in a study of post-analysis software for immune sequencing data. Study-wide context: Some patients lacked subtype; others had relapsing-remitting, secondary progressive or progressive-relapsing disease.

The CDR3 spans 14 residues. Trimming cost V 5 bases and J 7 bases; bases outside gene matches: 4. CDR1 is LGHDT and CDR2 is YNNKEL in the germline V gene (reference sequence). Carried by the TCR beta cDNA libraries were unique molecular identifiers. With about 0.85 to 10 million T cells as the source, a few hundred thousand cDNA molecules resulted. TCRdb itself ran the PCR reads through MiXCR, one entry per CDR3 protein. The sample shows about half a million distinct CDR3 sequences, roughly 45% of them seen only once. General observations from the study: Normalized Chao1 diversity was significantly reduced in patients versus controls. With TRBV5-6, TRBV5-1 and TRBV20-1 included, about five TRBV segments were more frequent in patients than in controls.

As regards this clonotype: Its antigen is currently unknown.

The chain is built from TRBV3-1 and TRBJ1-6, with 8 positions matching TRBD1. The sequenced sample consisted of blood. This TCR came from a girl aged 5 to 17 with multiple sclerosis. This CDR3 is CASSNRDRNSPLHF. Written as DNA, the CDR3 is TGTGCCAGCAGCAACCGGGACAGGAATTCACCCCTCCACTTT.